This TCR beta chain was recovered during a study of Ad26.COV2.S vaccination and SARS-CoV-2 variants. At the level of the study: Ad26.COV2.S, an intramuscular injection, was given once or twice 56 days apart.

Stated treatment: approximately 18 received Ad26.COV2.S at low or high dose, single or two shots; about five received placebo; per-sample allocation not given. Collection of the samples took place on day 63 after the first injection of vaccine or placebo. Clones were sequenced by immunoSEQ multiplex PCR, and TCRdb holds only the in-frame ones, with some missing. The sample contains a few hundred thousand clones, roughly 90% of which appear only once. This specimen was peripheral blood, taken in a trial of Ad26.COV2.S vaccine versus placebo. The receptor's source is a person between 18 and 59 years old who received the Ad26.COV2.S COVID-19 vaccine or a placebo.

The DNA of the CDR3 is TGTGCCGGACAACAGGGTCTAGGAGGTAACTATGGCTACACCTTC. Protein sequence: CAGQQGLGGNYGYTF. This rearrangement joins TRBV6-5 to TRBJ1-2, with D maybe TRBD1 (6 bases). V dropped 11 bases and J dropped 1 base, with 20 bases sitting between them. The germline gives CDR1 MNHEY, CDR2 SVGAGI. The CDR3 contains 15 residues.